This TCR beta chain was sequenced for a study of T cell responses to AZD1222 COVID-19 vaccine. Study-wide results and caveats: The breadth and depth of Spike-specific TCRs increased once two AZD1222 doses had been given. AZD1222 recipients seropositive at baseline numbered only six or seven.

TCRdb keeps only in-frame clones here, not all; method: immunoSEQ multiplex PCR. The sample includes around 130,000 clones, approximately 90% of them seen just once. Points on this clone: The target antigen is unknown.

From germline, CDR1 is LGHNA and CDR2 YNFKEQ. The CDR3 totals 13 residues. The V end lost 8 bases, the J end lost 5 bases, and 14 bases lay between the germline ends. The sequence was collected from an adult who received the AZD1222 COVID-19 vaccine. This chain joins TRBV4-2 and TRBJ2-3, with D unclear. The sequencing here drew on peripheral blood, taken 28 days after the second AZD1222 dose. CDR3 DNA sequence: TGTGCCAGCCGGTCGGAGTCCCGAGATACGCAGTATTTT. It codes for CASRSESRDTQYF.